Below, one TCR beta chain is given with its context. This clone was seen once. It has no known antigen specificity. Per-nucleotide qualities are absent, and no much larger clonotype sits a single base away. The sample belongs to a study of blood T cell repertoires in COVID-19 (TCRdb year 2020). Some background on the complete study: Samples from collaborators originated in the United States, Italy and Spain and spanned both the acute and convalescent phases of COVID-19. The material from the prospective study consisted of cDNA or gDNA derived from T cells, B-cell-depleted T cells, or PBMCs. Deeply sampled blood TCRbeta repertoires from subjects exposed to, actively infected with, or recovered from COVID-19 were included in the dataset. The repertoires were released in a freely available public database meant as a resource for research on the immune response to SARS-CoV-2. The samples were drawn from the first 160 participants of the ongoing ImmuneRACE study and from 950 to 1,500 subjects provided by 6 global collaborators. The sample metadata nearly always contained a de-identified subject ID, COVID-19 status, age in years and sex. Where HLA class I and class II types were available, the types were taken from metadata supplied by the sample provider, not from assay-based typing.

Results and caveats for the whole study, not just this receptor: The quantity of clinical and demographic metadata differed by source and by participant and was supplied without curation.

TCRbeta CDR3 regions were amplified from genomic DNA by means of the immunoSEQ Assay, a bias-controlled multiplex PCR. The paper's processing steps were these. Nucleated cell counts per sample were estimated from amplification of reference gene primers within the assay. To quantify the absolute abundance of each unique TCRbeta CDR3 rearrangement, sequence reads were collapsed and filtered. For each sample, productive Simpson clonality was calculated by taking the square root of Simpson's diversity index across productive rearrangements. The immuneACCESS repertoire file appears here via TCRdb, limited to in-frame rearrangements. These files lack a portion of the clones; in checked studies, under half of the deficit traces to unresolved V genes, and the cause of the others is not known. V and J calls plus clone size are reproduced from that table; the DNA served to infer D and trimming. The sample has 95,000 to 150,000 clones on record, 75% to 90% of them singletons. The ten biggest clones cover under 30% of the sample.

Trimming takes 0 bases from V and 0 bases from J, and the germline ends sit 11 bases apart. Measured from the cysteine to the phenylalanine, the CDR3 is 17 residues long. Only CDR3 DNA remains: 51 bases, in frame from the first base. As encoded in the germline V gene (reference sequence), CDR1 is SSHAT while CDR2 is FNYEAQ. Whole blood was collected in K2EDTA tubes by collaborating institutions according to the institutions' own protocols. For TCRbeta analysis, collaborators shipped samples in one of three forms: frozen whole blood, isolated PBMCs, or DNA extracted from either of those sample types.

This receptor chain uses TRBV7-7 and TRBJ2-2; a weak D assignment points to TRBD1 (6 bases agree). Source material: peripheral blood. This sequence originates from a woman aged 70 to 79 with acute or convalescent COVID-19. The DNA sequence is TGTGCCAGCAGCTTAGCGACCGGGACAACGAACACCGGGGAGCTGTTTTTT. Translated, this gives CASSLATGTTNTGELFF.